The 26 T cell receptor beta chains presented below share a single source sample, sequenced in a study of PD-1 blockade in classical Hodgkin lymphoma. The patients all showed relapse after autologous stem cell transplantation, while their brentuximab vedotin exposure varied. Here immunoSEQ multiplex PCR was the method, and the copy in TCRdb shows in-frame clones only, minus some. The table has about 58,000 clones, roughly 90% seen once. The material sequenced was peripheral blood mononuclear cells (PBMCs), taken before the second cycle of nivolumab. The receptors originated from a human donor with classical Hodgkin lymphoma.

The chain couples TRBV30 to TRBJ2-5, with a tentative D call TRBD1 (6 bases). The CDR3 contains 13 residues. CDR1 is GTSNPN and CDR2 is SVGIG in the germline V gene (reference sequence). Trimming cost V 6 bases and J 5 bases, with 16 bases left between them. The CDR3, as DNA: TGTGCCTGCCTTCCAGGGGTAAAGGAGACCCAGTACTTC. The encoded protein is CACLPGVKETQYF.

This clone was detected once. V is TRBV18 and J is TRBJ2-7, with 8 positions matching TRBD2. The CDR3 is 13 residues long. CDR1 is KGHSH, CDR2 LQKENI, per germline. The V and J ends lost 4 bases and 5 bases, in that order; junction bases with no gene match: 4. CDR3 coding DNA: TGTGCCAGCTCACTAGGACTAGCCAACGAGCAGTACTTC. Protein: CASSLGLANEQYF.

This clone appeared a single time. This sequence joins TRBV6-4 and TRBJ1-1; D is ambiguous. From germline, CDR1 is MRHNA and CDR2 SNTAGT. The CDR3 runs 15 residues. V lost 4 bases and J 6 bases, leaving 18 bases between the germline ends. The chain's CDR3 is CASSGTPGSAAEAFF. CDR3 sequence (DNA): TGTGCCAGCAGTGGGACGCCGGGTTCAGCGGCTGAAGCTTTCTTT.

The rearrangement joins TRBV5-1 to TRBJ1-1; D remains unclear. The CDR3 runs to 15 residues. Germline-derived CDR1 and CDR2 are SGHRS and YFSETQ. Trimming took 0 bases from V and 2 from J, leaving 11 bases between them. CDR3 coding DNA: TGCGCCAGCAGCTTGGCCGCGACACCCAACACTGAAGCTTTCTTT. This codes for CASSLAATPNTEAFF.

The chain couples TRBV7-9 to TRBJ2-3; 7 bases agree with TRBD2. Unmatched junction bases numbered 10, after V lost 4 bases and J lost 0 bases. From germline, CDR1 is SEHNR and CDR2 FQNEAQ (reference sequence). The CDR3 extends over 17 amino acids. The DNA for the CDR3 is TGTGCCAGCAGCTCCGGGAGGAGGGGCCCAAGCACAGATACGCAGTATTTT. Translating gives CASSSGRRGPSTDTQYF.

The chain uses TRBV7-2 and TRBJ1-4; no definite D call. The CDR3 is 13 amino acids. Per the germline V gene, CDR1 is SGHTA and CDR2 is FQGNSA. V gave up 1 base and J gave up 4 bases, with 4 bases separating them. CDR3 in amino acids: CASSLGFNEKLFF. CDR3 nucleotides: TGTGCCAGCAGCTTAGGGTTTAATGAAAAACTGTTTTTT. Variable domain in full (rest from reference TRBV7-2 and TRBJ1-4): GAGVSQSPSNKVTEKGKDVELRCDPISGHTALYWYRQSLGQGLEFLIYFQGNSAPDKSGLPSDRFSAERTGGSVSTLTIQRTQQEDSAVYLCASSLGFNEKLFFGSGTQLSVL.

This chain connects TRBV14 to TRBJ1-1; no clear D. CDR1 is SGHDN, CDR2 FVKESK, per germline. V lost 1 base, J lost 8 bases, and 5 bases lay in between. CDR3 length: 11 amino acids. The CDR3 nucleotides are TGTGCCAGCAGCCAAGGCCTAGAAGCTTTCTTT. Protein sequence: CASSQGLEAFF.

The CDR3 region is CASSGGLGTDTQYF. In nucleotides, the CDR3 is TGTGCCAGCAGCGGAGGACTAGGCACAGATACGCAGTATTTT. The V call is TRBV9, the J call TRBJ2-3; TRBD2 agrees at 7 bases. V shed 3 bases, J shed 1 base, and the junction held 2 bases outside the gene matches. The CDR3 runs 14 residues. Per the germline V gene, CDR1 is SGDLS and CDR2 is YYNGEE.

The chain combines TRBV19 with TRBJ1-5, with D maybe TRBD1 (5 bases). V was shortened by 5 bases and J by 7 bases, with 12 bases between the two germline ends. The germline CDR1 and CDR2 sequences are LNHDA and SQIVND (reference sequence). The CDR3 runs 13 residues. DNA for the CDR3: TGTGCCAGTAGTGCAGGGTTCACGCAGCCCCAGCATTTT. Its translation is CASSAGFTQPQHF.

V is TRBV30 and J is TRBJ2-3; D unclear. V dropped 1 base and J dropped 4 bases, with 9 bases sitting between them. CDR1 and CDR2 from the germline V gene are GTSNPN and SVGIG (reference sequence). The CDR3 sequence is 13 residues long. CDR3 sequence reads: CAWSDPGPDTQYF. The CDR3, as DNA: TGTGCCTGGAGTGACCCCGGCCCAGATACGCAGTATTTT.

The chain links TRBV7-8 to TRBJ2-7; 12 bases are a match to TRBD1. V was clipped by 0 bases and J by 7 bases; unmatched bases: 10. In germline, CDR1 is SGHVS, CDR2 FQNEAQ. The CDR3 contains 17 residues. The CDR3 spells CASSLAALGTGGEEQYF. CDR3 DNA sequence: TGTGCCAGCAGCTTAGCGGCCCTGGGGACAGGGGGCGAGGAGCAGTACTTC.

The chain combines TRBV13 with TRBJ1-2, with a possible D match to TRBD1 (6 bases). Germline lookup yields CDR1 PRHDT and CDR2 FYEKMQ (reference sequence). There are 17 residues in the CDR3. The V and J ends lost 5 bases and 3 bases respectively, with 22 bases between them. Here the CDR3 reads CASSKLEGAGVDYGYTF. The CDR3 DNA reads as TGTGCCAGCAGCAAACTCGAGGGTGCAGGGGTTGACTATGGCTACACCTTC. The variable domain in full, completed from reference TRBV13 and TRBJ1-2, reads AAGVIQSPRHLIKEKRETATLKCYPIPRHDTVYWYQQGPGQDPQFLISFYEKMQSDKGSIPDRFSAQQFSDYHSELNMSSLELGDSALYFCASSKLEGAGVDYGYTFGSGTRLTVV.

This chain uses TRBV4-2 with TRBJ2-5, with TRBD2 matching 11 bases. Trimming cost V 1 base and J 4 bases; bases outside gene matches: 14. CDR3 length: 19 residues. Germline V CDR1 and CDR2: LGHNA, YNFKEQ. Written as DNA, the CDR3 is TGTGCCAGCAGCCAAGGAAGTGGGTATAGCGGGGGGGCGTTAGAGACCCAGTACTTC. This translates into CASSQGSGYSGGALETQYF.

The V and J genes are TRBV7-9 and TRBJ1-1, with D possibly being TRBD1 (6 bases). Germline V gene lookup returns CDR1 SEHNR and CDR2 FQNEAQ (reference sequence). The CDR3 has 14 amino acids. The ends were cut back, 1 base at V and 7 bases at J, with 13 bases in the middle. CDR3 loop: CASSLEQGVVEAFF. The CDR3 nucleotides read TGTGCCAGCAGCTTAGAACAGGGAGTCGTTGAAGCTTTCTTT.

The CDR3 here is CASTLTGGATNEKLFF. For the CDR3, the DNA is TGTGCCAGCACCTTGACAGGGGGCGCGACTAATGAAAAACTGTTTTTT. V usage is TRBV2 and J usage is TRBJ1-4; 10 nucleotides match TRBD1. V trimming: 7 bases; J trimming: 2 bases; junction bases outside the gene matches: 7. The CDR3 runs to 16 residues. CDR1 and CDR2 from the germline V gene are SNHLY and FYNNEI.

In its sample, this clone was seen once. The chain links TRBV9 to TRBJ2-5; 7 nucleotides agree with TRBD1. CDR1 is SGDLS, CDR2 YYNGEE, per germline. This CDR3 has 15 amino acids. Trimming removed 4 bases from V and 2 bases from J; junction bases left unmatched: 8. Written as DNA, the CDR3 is TGTGCCAGCAGCTATTCCCTGACAGGGCAAGAGACCCAGTACTTC. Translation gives CASSYSLTGQETQYF. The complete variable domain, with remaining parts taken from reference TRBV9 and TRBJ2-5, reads DSGVTQTPKHLITATGQRVTLRCSPRSGDLSVYWYQQSLDQGLQFLIQYYNGEERAKGNILERFSAQQFPDLHSELNLSSLELGDSALYFCASSYSLTGQETQYFGPGTRLLVL.

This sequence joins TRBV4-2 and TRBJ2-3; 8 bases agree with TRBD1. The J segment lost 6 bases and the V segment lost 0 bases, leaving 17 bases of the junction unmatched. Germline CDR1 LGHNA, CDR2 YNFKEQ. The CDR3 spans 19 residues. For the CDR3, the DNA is TGTGCCAGCAGCCAAGACCCCGGACAGGGACTCCGTAATTCGGATACGCAGTATTTT. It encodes CASSQDPGQGLRNSDTQYF.

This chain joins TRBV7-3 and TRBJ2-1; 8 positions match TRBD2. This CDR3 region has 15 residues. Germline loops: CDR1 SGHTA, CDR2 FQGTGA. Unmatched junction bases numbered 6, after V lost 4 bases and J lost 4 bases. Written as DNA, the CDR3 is TGTGCCAGCAGCTCCTCCGGGGGGGATTACAATGAGCAGTTCTTC. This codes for CASSSSGGDYNEQFF.

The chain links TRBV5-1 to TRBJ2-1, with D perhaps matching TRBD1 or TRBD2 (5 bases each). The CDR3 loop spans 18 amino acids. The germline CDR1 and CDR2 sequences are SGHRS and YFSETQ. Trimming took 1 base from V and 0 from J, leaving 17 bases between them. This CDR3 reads CASSLPKTGPSSYNEQFF. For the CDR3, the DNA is TGCGCCAGCAGCTTGCCCAAAACGGGGCCTAGCTCCTACAATGAGCAGTTCTTC.

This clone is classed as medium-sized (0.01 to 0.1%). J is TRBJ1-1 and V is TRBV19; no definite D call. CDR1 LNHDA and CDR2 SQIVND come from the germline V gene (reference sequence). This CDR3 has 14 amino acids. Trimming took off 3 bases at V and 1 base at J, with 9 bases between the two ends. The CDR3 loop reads CASSIATRNTEAFF. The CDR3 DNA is TGTGCCAGTAGTATTGCCACCAGGAACACTGAAGCTTTCTTT.

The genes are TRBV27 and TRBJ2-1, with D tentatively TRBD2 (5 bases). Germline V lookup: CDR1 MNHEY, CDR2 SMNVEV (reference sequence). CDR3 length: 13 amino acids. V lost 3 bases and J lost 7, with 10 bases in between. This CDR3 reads CASSFSSVNEQFF. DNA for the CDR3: TGTGCCAGCAGTTTCAGTAGCGTTAATGAGCAGTTCTTC.

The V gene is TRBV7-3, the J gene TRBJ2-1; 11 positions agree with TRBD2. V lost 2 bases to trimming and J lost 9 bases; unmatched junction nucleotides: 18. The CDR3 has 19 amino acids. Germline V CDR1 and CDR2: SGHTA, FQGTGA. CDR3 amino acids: CASSLWVAGGPGPTAEQFF. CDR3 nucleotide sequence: TGTGCCAGCAGCTTATGGGTAGCGGGAGGGCCGGGCCCCACAGCTGAGCAGTTCTTC.

DNA of the CDR3: TGTGCCAGCAGCTTCCAGGGGGCTAACACTGAAGCTTTCTTT. The encoded protein is CASSFQGANTEAFF. V and J are TRBV7-2 and TRBJ1-1, with 8 bases that match TRBD1. The J segment lost 2 bases and the V segment lost 3 bases, leaving 2 bases of the junction unmatched. The CDR3 consists of 14 residues. CDR1 is SGHTA and CDR2 is FQGNSA in the germline V gene.

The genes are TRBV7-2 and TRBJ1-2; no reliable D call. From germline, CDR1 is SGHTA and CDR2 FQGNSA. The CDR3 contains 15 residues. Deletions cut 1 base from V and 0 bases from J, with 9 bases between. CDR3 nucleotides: TGTGCCAGCAGCTTAGTTATAGATACTAACTATGGCTACACCTTC. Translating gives CASSLVIDTNYGYTF.

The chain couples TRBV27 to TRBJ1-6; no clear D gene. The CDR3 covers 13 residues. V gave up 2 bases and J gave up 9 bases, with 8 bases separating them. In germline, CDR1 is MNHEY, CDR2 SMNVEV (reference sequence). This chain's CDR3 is CASSLVTGSPLHF. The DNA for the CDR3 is TGTGCCAGCAGTTTAGTAACGGGTTCACCCCTCCACTTT.

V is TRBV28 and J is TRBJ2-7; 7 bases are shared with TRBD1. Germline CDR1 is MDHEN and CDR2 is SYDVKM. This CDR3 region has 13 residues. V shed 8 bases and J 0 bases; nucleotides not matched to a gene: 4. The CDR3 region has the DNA TGTGCCAGCGAAGGGGACAGCTCCTACGAGCAGTACTTC. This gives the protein CASEGDSSYEQYF.